The 28 T cell receptor beta chains listed next were all sequenced from one sample in a study of regulatory and conventional T cells in RAG deficiency. TCRdb's table, derived via immunoSEQ multiplex PCR, lists solely in-frame clones and lacks some. The top ten hold about 34% of the sample, which has about 7,800 clones, around 81% seen once. These data also formed part of another study, on regulatory T cells. From that report: The PCR used 52 TRBV and 13 TRBJ primers.

Sequences were obtained from CD8+ T cells sorted from blood. These receptors originate from a human donor in good health.

In its sample, this clone was seen a few times. The rearrangement uses TRBV15 and TRBJ2-7, with 8 bases lining up with TRBD1. There are 14 residues in the CDR3. Losses at the gene ends were 3 bases for V and 3 bases for J; bases not matched to a gene: 4. Per the germline V gene, CDR1 is LNHNV and CDR2 is YYDKDF (reference sequence). The CDR3 region has the DNA TGTGCCACCAGCAGTATTGGACAGGGCTACGAGCAGTACTTC. Translating gives CATSSIGQGYEQYF.

The J gene is TRBJ1-2, the V gene TRBV6-1; weak D call: TRBD1 (5 bases). This CDR3 is 16 amino acids long. V was pared by 2 bases and J by 6 bases, with 19 bases between. Germline-derived CDR1 and CDR2 are MNHNS and SASEGT. The DNA for the CDR3 is TGTGCCAGCAGTGAACCGATTGTGAGGGGAGTCGATGGCTACACCTTC. This codes for CASSEPIVRGVDGYTF.

The V and J genes are TRBV19 and TRBJ2-7; maybe TRBD2 (5 bases). The CDR3 runs to 14 residues. The ends were cut back, 3 bases at V and 0 bases at J, with 9 bases in the middle. Germline lookup yields CDR1 LNHDA and CDR2 SQIVND (reference sequence). CDR3 in amino acids: CASSIVGDSYEQYF. CDR3 coding DNA: TGTGCCAGTAGTATCGTGGGAGACTCCTACGAGCAGTACTTC. The full variable domain, completed using reference TRBV19 and TRBJ2-7, is DGGITQSPKYLFRKEGQNVTLSCEQNLNHDAMYWYRQDPGQGLRLIYYSQIVNDFQKGDIAEGYSVSREKKESFPLTVTSAQKNPTAFYLCASSIVGDSYEQYFGPGTRLTVT.

The V call is TRBV7-9, the J call TRBJ1-1; TRBD1 matches at 9 bases. This CDR3 is 16 amino acids long. The V gene end was trimmed by 5 bases and the J gene end by 5 bases; junction bases not matched to a gene: 12. The germline gives CDR1 SEHNR, CDR2 FQNEAQ (reference sequence). CDR3 residues: CASSPRDRASRTEAFF. In nucleotides, the CDR3 is TGTGCCAGCAGCCCTCGGGACAGGGCATCGAGAACTGAAGCTTTCTTT. The whole variable domain, filled in from reference TRBV7-9 and TRBJ1-1, reads DTGVSQNPRHKITKRGQNVTFRCDPISEHNRLYWYRQTLGQGPEFLTYFQNEAQLEKSRLLSDRFSAERPKGSFSTLEIQRTEQGDSAMYLCASSPRDRASRTEAFFGQGTRLTVV.

This clone was seen only once. The chain is built from TRBV30 and TRBJ2-7; perhaps D is TRBD1 or TRBD2 (5 bases each). Germline CDR1 GTSNPN, CDR2 SVGIG (reference sequence). The V gene lost 5 bases and the J gene lost 6 bases, with 17 bases spanning the gap. This CDR3 is built from 13 residues. CDR3 amino acids: CAWLDYDGAEQYF. The CDR3 DNA is TGTGCCTGGCTAGACTACGACGGGGCCGAGCAGTACTTC.

The CDR3 spells CASSPGEGFRQPQHF. The CDR3, as DNA: TGTGCCAGCAGCCCCGGGGAGGGTTTTAGACAGCCCCAGCATTTT. The chain links TRBV6-5 to TRBJ1-5; D is unclear. Trimming pared 6 bases from V and 7 bases from J, leaving 19 bases between. CDR3 length: 15 amino acids. Per germline, CDR1 MNHEY and CDR2 SVGAGI.

The V call is TRBV27, the J call TRBJ1-1, with a possible D match to TRBD1 (5 bases). V lost 3 bases and J lost 3, with 14 bases in between. Germline V gives CDR1 MNHEY, CDR2 SMNVEV (reference sequence). The CDR3 length is 15 residues. Written as DNA, the CDR3 is TGTGCCAGCAGTTTGATGCCGGACACAGACACTGAAGCTTTCTTT. This encodes CASSLMPDTDTEAFF.

This clone has only a few counts. CDR3 in amino acids: CASSFRQGAFSGYTF. The CDR3 nucleotides read TGTGCCAGCAGTTTCCGACAGGGGGCGTTTAGTGGCTACACCTTC. This chain connects TRBV27 to TRBJ1-2, with 10 bases matching TRBD1. Looked up from germline, CDR1 is MNHEY and CDR2 is SMNVEV (reference sequence). J lost 7 bases, V lost 3 bases, and 8 bases had no gene match. The CDR3 spans 15 residues.

This clone was seen only a few times. This chain joins TRBV7-9 and TRBJ2-4, with 8 nucleotides matching TRBD1. Germline trimming cut 5 bases from V and 1 base from J; bases unmatched to any gene: 7. Germline-derived CDR1 and CDR2 are SEHNR and FQNEAQ (reference sequence). This CDR3 has 16 residues. For the CDR3, the DNA is TGTGCCAGCAGCACCCCGGACAGGGATGCCAAAAACATTCAGTACTTC. Protein sequence: CASSTPDRDAKNIQYF.

The chain has TRBV2 and TRBJ1-1; no firm D call. V was pared by 10 bases and J by 0 bases, with 18 bases between. There are 15 residues in the CDR3. In germline, CDR1 is SNHLY, CDR2 FYNNEI. DNA of the CDR3: TGTGCCATATGGGATGGGGATCTCGTGAACACTGAAGCTTTCTTT. This codes for CAIWDGDLVNTEAFF.

This clone has just a few counts. The genes are TRBV5-1 and TRBJ1-1, with a weak D call TRBD1 (6 bases). V was cut by 0 bases and J by 3 bases, with 12 bases left in between. CDR1 is SGHRS and CDR2 is YFSETQ in the germline V gene. This CDR3 comprises 15 residues. In DNA form, the CDR3 reads TGCGCCAGCAGCTTGGACGGGGGCTACGACACTGAAGCTTTCTTT. This translates into CASSLDGGYDTEAFF.

The V call is TRBV30, the J call TRBJ1-2; D is ambiguous. Germline V gene lookup returns CDR1 GTSNPN and CDR2 SVGIG (reference sequence). This CDR3 has 13 amino acids. V was clipped by 0 bases and J by 5 bases, with 10 bases between them. CDR3 sequence reads: CAWSVKLLYGYTF. CDR3 nucleotide sequence: TGTGCCTGGAGTGTAAAACTTTTATATGGCTACACCTTC.

This clone has only one observation. This chain uses TRBV29-1 with TRBJ1-1, with no clear D. Trimming stripped 4 bases from V and 3 bases from J, with 9 bases between. Germline CDR1 reads SQVTM; CDR2 reads ANQGSEA. The CDR3 consists of 12 residues. Written as DNA, the CDR3 is TGCAGCGTTGTTGGAGGGTACACTGAAGCTTTCTTT. This gives the protein CSVVGGYTEAFF.

The V call is TRBV29-1, the J call TRBJ2-7, with D maybe TRBD2 (5 bases). The CDR3 runs 18 residues. Germline values: CDR1 SQVTM, CDR2 ANQGSEA. Trimming removed 7 bases at V and 3 bases at J, with 31 bases between. CDR3 in DNA: TGCAGCGCTCAAGCTGGGTCCACGAACATGGGAGTGGTCTACGAGCAGTACTTC. Protein: CSAQAGSTNMGVVYEQYF.

V usage is TRBV19 and J usage is TRBJ1-5; possibly TRBD1 for D (5 bases). CDR1 and CDR2 (germline): LNHDA, SQIVND (reference sequence). The CDR3 is made up of 14 amino acids. Trimming took off 1 base at V and 6 bases at J, with 10 bases between the two ends. The CDR3 is CASSIVVQGQPQHF. The CDR3, as DNA: TGTGCCAGTAGTATAGTTGTGCAGGGTCAGCCCCAGCATTTT.

This chain uses TRBV30 with TRBJ2-7, with 9 positions matching TRBD1. CDR1 GTSNPN and CDR2 SVGIG come from the germline V gene (reference sequence). CDR3 length equals 14 residues. The V segment lost 2 bases and the J segment 1 base; nucleotides outside the gene matches: 3. CDR3 DNA sequence: TGTGCCTGGAGTACCGGGACAGGGTCCTACGAGCAGTACTTC. This sequence encodes CAWSTGTGSYEQYF.

The rearrangement uses TRBV11-1 and TRBJ2-5; 12 bases are a match to TRBD2. The CDR3 has 16 amino acids. Germline-derived CDR1 and CDR2 are SGHAT and FQDESV (reference sequence). After removal of 4 bases from V and 5 bases from J, the junction contained 8 bases not matched to a gene. The CDR3 spells CASSWGAGTSGETQYF. The CDR3 region has the DNA TGTGCCAGCAGCTGGGGTGCCGGGACTAGCGGGGAGACCCAGTACTTC.

This chain uses TRBV30 with TRBJ2-1; D perhaps matches TRBD2 (5 bases). CDR1 and CDR2 from the germline V gene are GTSNPN and SVGIG (reference sequence). V lost 1 base to trimming and J lost 7 bases, with 14 bases between them. This CDR3 spans 14 amino acids. The CDR3 bases are TGTGCCTGGAGTGAGTGGGAGCAGTATAATGAGCAGTTCTTC. Translated: CAWSEWEQYNEQFF.

The chain couples TRBV27 to TRBJ2-1, with D perhaps matching TRBD2 (6 bases). Between the trimmed V and J ends, which lost 4 bases and 8 bases, there was a span of 21 bases. This CDR3 region has 16 residues. CDR1 and CDR2 from the germline V gene are MNHEY and SMNVEV (reference sequence). CDR3 bases: TGTGCCAGCAGTTCGTCTGGGGGAGGAGTGGGACATGAGCAGTTCTTC. It specifies CASSSSGGGVGHEQFF.

The chain carries TRBV6-1 and TRBJ1-5; D call uncertain. Germline V gene data show CDR1 as MNHNS and CDR2 as SASEGT. V was trimmed by 2 bases and J by 3 bases, leaving 8 bases between them. This CDR3 contains 14 residues. The CDR3 reads CASSERRVNQPQHF. CDR3 in DNA: TGTGCCAGCAGTGAACGGCGGGTCAATCAGCCCCAGCATTTT.

This clone was recorded only once. This rearrangement joins TRBV4-2 to TRBJ2-7; 16 bases are shared with TRBD2. V was pared by 3 bases and J by 2 bases, with 4 bases of the junction left unmatched. This CDR3 has 17 amino acids. The germline gives CDR1 LGHNA, CDR2 YNFKEQ. The CDR3 bases are TGTGCCAGCAGCCAGGCCGGGACTAGCGGGGGGGCCTACGAGCAGTACTTC. It encodes CASSQAGTSGGAYEQYF.

This sequence joins TRBV20-1 and TRBJ2-5, with a weak D call TRBD2 (6 bases). V lost 6 bases to trimming and J lost 10 bases, with 12 bases between them. The germline gives CDR1 DFQATT, CDR2 SNEGSKA (reference sequence). This CDR3 has 10 residues. Here the CDR3 reads CSAYTGDQYF. The CDR3, as DNA: TGCAGTGCATATACGGGGGACCAGTACTTC.

The gene calls are TRBV5-6 and TRBJ1-4; D uncertain. The V and J ends lost 2 bases and 7 bases respectively, with 9 bases between them. The germline V gene encodes CDR1 SGHDT and CDR2 YYEEEE. The CDR3 is 13 residues long. CDR3 in DNA: TGTGCCAGCAGCTTAGGTCCTAGTGAAAAACTGTTTTTT. Its protein is CASSLGPSEKLFF.

The chain employs TRBV14 and TRBJ2-7; possible D gene TRBD1, 7 bases. V was shortened by 0 bases and J by 3 bases, with 18 bases between the two germline ends. Germline V gene lookup returns CDR1 SGHDN and CDR2 FVKESK. The CDR3 consists of 17 residues. CDR3 DNA sequence: TGTGCCAGCAGCCAAGAGGGGGAGGACAGGTCCCGCTACGAGCAGTACTTC. Translating gives CASSQEGEDRSRYEQYF.

The chain links TRBV15 to TRBJ1-5; 8 nucleotides match TRBD1. The CDR3 covers 18 residues. The V segment lost 1 base and the J segment 0 bases; nucleotides outside the gene matches: 8. Per the germline V gene, CDR1 is LNHNV and CDR2 is YYDKDF (reference sequence). CDR3 nucleotides: TGTGCCACCAGCAGAGTTTCGGACAGGGAGATTAGCAATCAGCCCCAGCATTTT. Translation gives CATSRVSDREISNQPQHF.

The chain couples TRBV10-2 to TRBJ2-1, with 10 bases lining up with TRBD2. The J segment lost 0 bases and the V segment lost 0 bases, leaving 14 bases of the junction unmatched. The length of the CDR3 is 21 residues. Germline-derived CDR1 and CDR2 are WSHSY and SAAADI. The CDR3 coding sequence is TGCGCCAGCAGTGAGTCTCCAACGAGACTAGCGGGTCTCAGCTCCTACAATGAGCAGTTCTTC. Protein: CASSESPTRLAGLSSYNEQFF.

The chain is built from TRBV19 and TRBJ2-1, with D perhaps assigned TRBD1 or TRBD2 (5 bases each). V shed 3 bases and J shed 2 bases, with 11 bases lying between them. The germline CDR1 and CDR2 sequences are LNHDA and SQIVND (reference sequence). There are 15 residues in the CDR3. CDR3 amino acids: CASSIVQGPYNEQFF. In DNA form, the CDR3 reads TGTGCCAGTAGTATTGTCCAGGGACCCTACAATGAGCAGTTCTTC.

The V and J genes are TRBV6-1 and TRBJ2-7; possibly TRBD1 or TRBD2 for D (5 bases each). The CDR3 runs 15 residues. Germline loops: CDR1 MNHNS, CDR2 SASEGT. V dropped 0 bases and J dropped 3 bases, with 12 bases sitting between them. The CDR3 DNA sequence: TGTGCCAGCAGTGAAGCGGTGGCAGGGAGCTACGAGCAGTACTTC. This encodes CASSEAVAGSYEQYF.